The 28 T cell receptor beta chains below all came from one sample that was sequenced in a study of Tregs in tolerant kidney transplant recipients. Repertoires were generated with immunoSEQ multiplex PCR, while TCRdb's copy carries only in-frame clones and drops some. The table gives more than 45,000 clones; the top ten clones make up roughly 0.93% of it. This specimen consisted of CD4+ T cells from blood, obtained before the transplant. These receptors came from a human donor who received a combined kidney and bone marrow transplant.

Concerning this clone: The CDR3 end is not reached by the read, which stops 3 residues before it; the germline J gene fills it in. The chain joins TRBV5-1 to TRBJ2-5, with D possibly being TRBD1 (5 bases). The CDR3 consists of 14 residues. Germline V lookup: CDR1 SGHRS, CDR2 YFSETQ. V gave up 0 bases and J gave up 5 bases, with 11 bases separating them. The CDR3 loop is CASSLAREVETQYF. CDR3 bases read: TGCGCCAGCAGCTTGGCCAGGGAAGTGGAGACC.

As to this clone: The read comes to an end 3 residues before the CDR3 does, leaving the germline J gene to fill in the end. The chain is built from TRBV20-1 and TRBJ2-7, with 8 bases aligning to TRBD2. The CDR3 has 15 amino acids. V shed 1 base and J 0 bases; nucleotides not matched to a gene: 5. Germline lookup yields CDR1 DFQATT and CDR2 SNEGSKA (reference sequence). The CDR3 spells CSARGLASDSYEQYF. CDR3 bases read: TGCAGTGCTAGAGGACTAGCGTCCGACTCCTACGAG.

A note on this clone: The CDR3 extends 3 residues past the end of the read, so its final part is completed from the germline J gene. The chain joins TRBV19 to TRBJ2-3; TRBD2 matches 11 bases. The ends lost 3 bases at V and 5 bases at J; junction bases unmatched: 10. The CDR3 is made up of 17 amino acids. The germline V gene encodes CDR1 LNHDA and CDR2 SQIVND (reference sequence). CDR3 loop: CASSISGTSGIGDTQYF. CDR3 DNA (partial): TGTGCCAGTAGTATTTCCGGGACTAGCGGAATTGGAGATACG.

With respect to this clone: The read ends 3 residues shy of where the CDR3 ends; the end is completed using the germline J gene. The rearrangement links TRBV18 to TRBJ2-5, with D perhaps matching TRBD1 (5 bases). V gave up 3 bases and J gave up 3 bases, with 8 bases separating them. The length of the CDR3 is 13 residues. CDR1 and CDR2 (germline): KGHSH, LQKENI. The sequenced part of the CDR3 DNA is TGTGCCAGCTCACCGGGGCCTAAAGAGACC. It encodes CASSPGPKET. The whole CDR3 region reads CASSPGPKETQYF.

In the case of this clone: The sequenced fragment ends 3 residues before the CDR3 boundary, so the rest is inferred from the germline J gene. The gene calls are TRBV7-9 and TRBJ2-3; TRBD2 is a possible D gene (5 bases). Germline CDR1 SEHNR, CDR2 FQNEAQ (reference sequence). Deletions cut 5 bases from V and 6 bases from J, with 9 bases between. The CDR3 consists of 12 residues. Incomplete CDR3 DNA: TGTGCCAGCAGCCGAGGGTCGGATACG. Translating it yields CASSRGSDT. The entire CDR3 reads CASSRGSDTQYF. Full variable domain (outside the CDR3, taken from reference TRBV7-9 and TRBJ2-3): DTGVSQNPRHKITKRGQNVTFRCDPISEHNRLYWYRQTLGQGPEFLTYFQNEAQLEKSRLLSDRFSAERPKGSFSTLEIQRTEQGDSAMYLCASSRGSDTQYFGPGTRLTVL.

Concerning this clone: With the read ending 3 residues before the CDR3 end, the germline J gene is used to fill in that end. The rearrangement uses TRBV11-3 and TRBJ2-1, with 10 bases that match TRBD2. Losses at the gene ends were 1 base for V and 6 bases for J; bases not matched to a gene: 0. The CDR3 runs to 14 residues. Per germline, CDR1 SGHNT and CDR2 YENEEA. Partial CDR3 DNA: TGTGCCAGCAGCTTAGCTAGCGGGAGCAATGAG. Translation gives CASSLASGSNE. The whole CDR3 protein reads CASSLASGSNEQFF. The full variable domain, rest sourced from reference TRBV11-3 and TRBJ2-1, is EAGVVQSPRYKIIEKKQPVAFWCNPISGHNTLYWYLQNLGQGPELLIRYENEEAVDDSQLPKDRFSAERLKGVDSTLKIQPAELGDSAVYLCASSLASGSNEQFFGPGTRLTVL.

Comments on this clone: The CDR3 is cut off 3 residues early in the read; its end comes from the germline J gene. The chain combines TRBV5-6 with TRBJ1-1; D is unresolved. Germline V gene sequence: CDR1 SGHDT, CDR2 YYEEEE. V gave up 0 bases and J gave up 1 base, with 4 bases separating them. The CDR3 has 13 amino acids. The CDR3 spells CASSLEGNTEAFF. CDR3 DNA (partial): TGTGCCAGCAGCTTGGAAGGGAACACTGAA.

A note on this clone: Read coverage stops 3 residues before the CDR3 terminus; the germline J gene supplies the remainder. The chain employs TRBV5-1 and TRBJ2-3; D gene unclear. Trimming stripped 0 bases from V and 1 base from J, with 12 bases between. CDR1 SGHRS and CDR2 YFSETQ come from the germline V gene. This CDR3 contains 16 residues. The CDR3 reads CASSLAASGGTDTQYF. CDR3 DNA (partial): TGCGCCAGCAGCTTGGCAGCTAGTGGTGGCACAGATACG.

The CDR3 sequence: CSASFLAGVILAKNIQYF. Partial CDR3 DNA: TGCAGTGCTAGTTTTCTAGCGGGAGTGATTCTAGCCAAAAACATT. This rearrangement joins TRBV20-1 to TRBJ2-4, with 10 bases fitting TRBD2. The CDR3 is cut off 3 residues early in the read; its end comes from the germline J gene. After removal of 3 bases from V and 0 bases from J, the junction contained 11 bases not matched to a gene. The CDR3 loop spans 18 amino acids. CDR1 and CDR2 (germline): DFQATT, SNEGSKA (reference sequence).

For this clone: The sequenced fragment ends 3 residues before the CDR3 boundary, so the rest is inferred from the germline J gene. The chain carries TRBV5-1 and TRBJ2-3; 7 bases align to TRBD2. CDR1 SGHRS and CDR2 YFSETQ come from the germline V gene. CDR3 length: 17 amino acids. V trimming: 4 bases; J trimming: 4 bases; junction bases outside the gene matches: 15. CDR3 loop: CASSRPPGLMKSDTQYF. The CDR3 DNA, read in part, is TGCGCCAGCAGCCGGCCCCCGGGACTAATGAAGTCAGATACG.

Remarks on this clone: The read ends 3 residues early relative to the CDR3; the germline J gene fills the gap. The genes are TRBV5-1 and TRBJ1-1; no firm D call. The V and J ends lost 0 bases and 0 bases respectively, with 9 bases between them. The germline gives CDR1 SGHRS, CDR2 YFSETQ. The CDR3 covers 15 residues. The CDR3 DNA, read in part, is TGCGCCAGCAGCTTGGGCGGCAGAGTGAACACTGAA. Its protein is CASSLGGRVNTE. The full CDR3 sequence reads CASSLGGRVNTEAFF.

Regarding this clone: The CDR3 extends 3 residues past the end of the read, so its final part is completed from the germline J gene. The chain employs TRBV6-2 or TRBV6-3 and TRBJ2-2; no definite D call. This CDR3 contains 13 residues. CDR1 is MNHEY, CDR2 SVGEGT, per germline. Trimming removed 8 bases at V and 6 bases at J, with 13 bases between. CDR3 residues: CASFGQFAGELFF. CDR3 bases read: TGTGCCAGCTTTGGGCAGTTCGCCGGGGAG.

About this clone itself: The CDR3 extends 3 residues past the end of the read, so its final part is completed from the germline J gene. This chain uses TRBV19 with TRBJ1-5; D remains ambiguous. The V end was cut by 3 bases, the J end by 4 bases, with 13 bases between. Per germline, CDR1 LNHDA and CDR2 SQIVND (reference sequence). The CDR3 totals 15 residues. CDR3 bases read: TGTGCCAGTAGTATTTGGTTAAGGGCTAATCAGCCC. Its protein product is CASSIWLRANQP. The full CDR3 protein is CASSIWLRANQPQHF.

CDR3 protein: CASRSGISETQYF. Partial CDR3 DNA: TGTGCCAGCAGATCGGGGATCTCAGAGACC. The chain is built from TRBV7-6 and TRBJ2-5; tentative D call: TRBD2 (5 bases). Sequencing ends 3 residues short of the CDR3 end; the germline J gene provides the rest. CDR3 length: 13 amino acids. CDR1 is SGHVS, CDR2 FNYEAQ, per germline. The V end lost 6 bases, the J end lost 4 bases, and 12 bases lay between the germline ends.

The sequenced part of the CDR3 DNA is TGCAGTGCTAGAACAGCCGGACAGGGGCTACTCACAGATACG. It encodes CSARTAGQGLLTDT. The entire CDR3 is CSARTAGQGLLTDTQYF. The rearrangement joins TRBV20-1 to TRBJ2-3; 9 positions match TRBD1. The read gets to within 3 residues of the CDR3 end, and the germline J gene fills in the rest. The J segment lost 2 bases and the V segment lost 2 bases, leaving 11 bases of the junction unmatched. The CDR3 has 17 residues. The germline CDR1 and CDR2 sequences are DFQATT and SNEGSKA (reference sequence).

For this clone: From the germline J gene comes the end of the CDR3, since the read stops 3 residues before it. V is TRBV30 and J is TRBJ2-7; 9 nucleotides agree with TRBD1. Germline loops: CDR1 GTSNPN, CDR2 SVGIG (reference sequence). This CDR3 is 13 amino acids long. With 4 bases clipped from V and 6 bases from J, the junction kept 7 bases outside the gene matches. The CDR3 here is CAWNKDRGLEQYF. The sequenced part of the CDR3 DNA is TGTGCCTGGAATAAGGACAGGGGTCTCGAG. Looking up the rest from reference TRBV30 and TRBJ2-7 gives the full variable domain: SQTIHQWPATLVQPVGSPLSLECTVEGTSNPNLYWYRQAAGRGLQLLFYSVGIGQISSEVPQNLSASRPQDRQFILSSKKLLLSDSGFYLCAWNKDRGLEQYFGPGTRLTVT.

As for this clone: Coverage ceases 3 residues before the CDR3 finishes, and the germline J gene fills in the end. This sequence joins TRBV6-2 or TRBV6-3 and TRBJ1-2; D perhaps matches TRBD1 (5 bases). Germline V lookup: CDR1 MNHEY, CDR2 SVGEGT. The CDR3 sequence is 14 residues long. The CDR3 loop is CASSYGGTPLGYTF. The part of the CDR3 DNA that was read is TGTGCCAGCAGTTACGGGGGGACGCCGCTCGGC.

Incomplete CDR3 DNA: TGCAGTGCTTTATTTCCGGGACAGGGTAGCGAG. It is translated as CSALFPGQGSE. The full CDR3 is CSALFPGQGSEQYF. The chain joins TRBV20-1 to TRBJ2-7; 9 positions match TRBD1. Read data end 3 residues before the CDR3 end; the end is taken from the germline J gene. The CDR3 sequence is 14 residues long. CDR1 is DFQATT and CDR2 is SNEGSKA in the germline V gene (reference sequence). V lost 5 bases and J lost 6; bases outside the gene matches: 11.

The sequenced part of the CDR3 DNA is TGTGCCTGGAGTTTGGGGGGGGGTGCTAATGAAAAA. It is translated as CAWSLGGGANEK. The whole CDR3 sequence reads CAWSLGGGANEKLFF. The chain carries TRBV30 and TRBJ1-4, with D possibly matching TRBD1 (5 bases). From the germline J gene comes the end of the CDR3, since the read stops 3 residues before it. Germline CDR1 is GTSNPN and CDR2 is SVGIG (reference sequence). V was cut by 2 bases and J by 3 bases, with 13 bases left in between. The CDR3 is 15 residues long.

A word on this clone: The missing CDR3 end, 3 residues past where the read stops, is filled in from the germline J gene. The chain has TRBV6-1 and TRBJ1-4, with unresolved D. V dropped 4 bases and J dropped 1 base, with 7 bases sitting between them. Germline CDR1 reads MNHNS; CDR2 reads SASEGT. The CDR3 extends over 14 amino acids. CDR3: CASSGRITNEKLFF. Partial CDR3 DNA: TGTGCCAGCAGTGGCAGAATAACTAATGAAAAA.

A note on this clone: The read comes to an end 3 residues before the CDR3 does, leaving the germline J gene to fill in the end. V and J are TRBV7-7 and TRBJ2-1; 7 nucleotides match TRBD1. The junction had 7 bases not matched to a gene; V was cut back by 5 bases and J by 9 bases. This CDR3 contains 13 residues. The germline V gene encodes CDR1 SSHAT and CDR2 FNYEAQ (reference sequence). Incomplete CDR3 DNA: TGTGCCAGCAGCCGTCACACAGGGGTTGAG. The encoded protein is CASSRHTGVE. The full CDR3 reads CASSRHTGVEQFF.

As to this clone: The read ends 3 residues early relative to the CDR3; the germline J gene fills the gap. The rearrangement joins TRBV29-1 to TRBJ2-5; tentative D call: TRBD2 (6 bases). The CDR3 spans 13 residues. Trimming took 3 bases from V and 2 from J, leaving 10 bases between them. CDR1 is SQVTM, CDR2 ANQGSEA, per germline. The covered CDR3 bases are TGCAGCGTTGATGGCCTAGCGCAAGAGACC. Its translation is CSVDGLAQET. The whole CDR3 protein is CSVDGLAQETQYF.

Notes on this clone: The CDR3 end is not reached by the read, which stops 3 residues before it; the germline J gene fills it in. The gene calls are TRBV2 and TRBJ2-3; 8 bases map to TRBD2. The CDR3 contains 17 residues. In germline, CDR1 is SNHLY, CDR2 FYNNEI. With V trimmed by 1 base and J by 1 base, 7 bases remained unmatched. CDR3 region: CASSEGASGPRTDTQYF. The CDR3 bases that were read are TGTGCCAGCAGTGAAGGCGCTAGCGGGCCGCGCACAGATACG.

In regard to this clone: The read stops 3 residues short of the end of the CDR3; the missing end is completed from the germline J gene. This chain connects TRBV2 to TRBJ1-1, with D possibly TRBD1 on 6 matching bases. Germline V CDR1 and CDR2: SNHLY, FYNNEI. This CDR3 is built from 13 residues. Trimming pared 8 bases from V and 1 base from J, leaving 11 bases between. The CDR3: CASAGTKNTEAFF. The CDR3 bases that were read are TGTGCCAGCGCCGGGACAAAGAACACTGAA.

A note on this clone: At one end, the junction sequence differs from germline, possibly due to a read error. The sample carries other DNA sequences with the same CDR3. CDR3 sequence: CASSPPGGAGGIYNEQFF. The CDR3 bases that were read are TGTGCCAGCTCCCCACCGGGCGGGGCGGGTGGGATCTACAATGAG. The chain combines TRBV18 with TRBJ2-1; weak D call: TRBD2 (6 bases). The read falls 3 residues short of the CDR3 end, and the missing part is taken from the germline J gene. The germline V gene encodes CDR1 KGHSH and CDR2 LQKENI. The CDR3 contains 18 residues.

The CDR3 DNA, read in part, is TGTGCCTGGAGTGCCGGGACACTCGACGAG. Encoded protein: CAWSAGTLDE. The whole CDR3 reads CAWSAGTLDEQYF. V and J are TRBV30 and TRBJ2-7; tentative D call: TRBD1 (6 bases). The observed sequence ends 3 residues before the CDR3 terminus, with the missing tail filled in from the germline J gene. CDR1 is GTSNPN, CDR2 SVGIG, per germline (reference sequence). Trimming removed 1 base from V and 5 bases from J, with 12 bases in between. The CDR3 is 13 amino acids.

A word on this clone: The sequenced fragment ends 3 residues before the CDR3 boundary, so the rest is inferred from the germline J gene. J is TRBJ2-3 and V is TRBV19, with 7 bases lining up with TRBD2. Germline assignment: CDR1 LNHDA and CDR2 SQIVND (reference sequence). Trimming removed 4 bases from V and 1 base from J; junction bases left unmatched: 8. The CDR3 length is 16 residues. The sequenced part of the CDR3 DNA is TGTGCCAGTAGTACGATTAGCGGGCCACGCACAGATACG. It is translated as CASSTISGPRTDT. The CDR3 reads in full as CASSTISGPRTDTQYF.

As to this clone: From the germline J gene comes the end of the CDR3, since the read stops 3 residues before it. This chain joins TRBV13 and TRBJ1-1; D unresolved. With 5 bases removed from V and 1 base from J, the gap between germline ends came to 14 bases. Germline values: CDR1 PRHDT, CDR2 FYEKMQ (reference sequence). The CDR3 covers 15 residues. The CDR3 sequence: CASSTAVAGNTEAFF. Incomplete CDR3 DNA: TGTGCCAGCAGCACCGCCGTGGCAGGGAACACTGAA.